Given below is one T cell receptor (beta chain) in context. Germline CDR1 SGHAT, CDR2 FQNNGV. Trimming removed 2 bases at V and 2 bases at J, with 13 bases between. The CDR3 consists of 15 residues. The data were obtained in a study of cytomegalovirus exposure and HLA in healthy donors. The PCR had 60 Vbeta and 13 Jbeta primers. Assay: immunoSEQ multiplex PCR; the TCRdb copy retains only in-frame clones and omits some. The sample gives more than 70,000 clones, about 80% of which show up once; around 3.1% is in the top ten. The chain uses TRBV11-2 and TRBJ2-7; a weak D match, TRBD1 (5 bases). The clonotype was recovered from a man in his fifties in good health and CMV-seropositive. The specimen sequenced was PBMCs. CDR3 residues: CASSLPRGLAYEQYF. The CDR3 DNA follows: TGTGCCAGCAGCTTACCAAGGGGTCTTGCCTACGAGCAGTACTTC.